Below, 2 T cell receptor beta chains from the same sample are listed, as sequenced in a study of cytomegalovirus exposure and HLA in healthy donors. Primers included in the PCR were 60 Vbeta and 13 Jbeta primers. Clones were read by immunoSEQ multiplex PCR, and TCRdb kept only the in-frame ones, dropping some. The table shows 100,000 to 150,000 clones, with 80% occurring only once. The sample taken for sequencing was PBMCs. All receptors come from a woman between 40 and 55 years old in good health and CMV-seronegative.

V usage is TRBV6-6 and J usage is TRBJ2-3; 10 bases agree with TRBD2. The CDR3 is 15 amino acids. Per germline, CDR1 MNHNY and CDR2 SVGAGI (reference sequence). V shed 8 bases, J shed 2 bases, and the junction held 7 bases outside the gene matches. Here the CDR3 reads CASGGLAGATDTQYF. The CDR3 DNA is TGTGCCAGCGGTGGGCTAGCGGGGGCCACAGATACGCAGTATTTT.

V is TRBV6-5 and J is TRBJ2-1, with D possibly being TRBD2 (5 bases). In germline, CDR1 is MNHEY, CDR2 SVGAGI. Trimming removed 6 bases from V and 5 bases from J, with 14 bases in between. The CDR3 consists of 14 residues. The CDR3 DNA sequence: TGTGCCAGCAGGCCCGGACTCGCCAACAATGAGCAGTTCTTC. Its protein product is CASRPGLANNEQFF.